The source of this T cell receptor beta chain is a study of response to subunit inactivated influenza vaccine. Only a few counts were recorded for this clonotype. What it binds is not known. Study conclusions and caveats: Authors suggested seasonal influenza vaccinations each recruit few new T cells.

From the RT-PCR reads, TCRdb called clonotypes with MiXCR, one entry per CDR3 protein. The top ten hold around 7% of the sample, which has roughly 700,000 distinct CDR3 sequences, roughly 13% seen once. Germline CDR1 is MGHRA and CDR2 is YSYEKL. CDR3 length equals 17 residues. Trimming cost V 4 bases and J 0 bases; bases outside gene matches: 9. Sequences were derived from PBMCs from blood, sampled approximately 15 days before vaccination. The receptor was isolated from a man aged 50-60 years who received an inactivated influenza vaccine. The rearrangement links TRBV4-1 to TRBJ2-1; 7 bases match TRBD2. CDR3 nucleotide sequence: TGCGCCAGCAGCCCGGGTAGCGGGTTAAGCTCCTACAATGAGCAGTTCTTC. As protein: CASSPGSGLSSYNEQFF.